One sample yielded the 9 T cell receptor beta chains listed below, sequenced in a study of blood T cell repertoires in COVID-19. Libraries were prepared by immunoSEQ multiplex PCR; TCRdb keeps only in-frame clonotypes and omits some of them. Here the sample spans hundreds of thousands of clones, around 86% being singletons. Sequenced input: peripheral blood. All receptors derive from a woman in her 50s with COVID-19, enrolled during active disease.

The chain uses TRBV15 and TRBJ2-7; 10 bases fit TRBD1. CDR1 is LNHNV and CDR2 is YYDKDF in the germline V gene (reference sequence). The V segment lost 2 bases and the J segment 3 bases; nucleotides outside the gene matches: 7. The CDR3 is 16 amino acids. This CDR3 reads CATSRPWTGGIYEQYF. In nucleotides, the CDR3 is TGTGCCACCAGCAGACCATGGACAGGGGGTATCTACGAGCAGTACTTC.

The rearrangement joins TRBV11-3 to TRBJ2-7, with D possibly matching TRBD2 (7 bases). Germline CDR1 is SGHNT and CDR2 is YENEEA. The CDR3 runs to 14 residues. Trimming removed 5 bases from V and 3 bases from J, with 14 bases in between. CDR3 DNA: TGTGCCAGCAGCCTTGGGGGGGCGTACTACGAGCAGTACTTC. Encoded protein: CASSLGGAYYEQYF.

The genes are TRBV11-2 and TRBJ1-4; 9 nucleotides agree with TRBD1. V trimming: 6 bases; J trimming: 8 bases; junction bases outside the gene matches: 13. The CDR3 runs to 16 residues. In germline, CDR1 is SGHAT, CDR2 FQNNGV. The CDR3 protein is CASRRLGGTGREKLFF. CDR3 coding DNA: TGTGCCAGCAGGCGTTTAGGAGGGACAGGGCGCGAAAAACTGTTTTTT.

V usage is TRBV18 and J usage is TRBJ2-7; 8 bases are shared with TRBD2. This CDR3 is built from 15 residues. Per the germline V gene, CDR1 is KGHSH and CDR2 is LQKENI. Trimming at V came to 3 bases and at J to 2 bases, leaving 6 bases not matched to a gene. CDR3 region: CASSPGLVSPYEQYF. Here the CDR3 DNA reads TGTGCCAGCTCACCGGGACTAGTGAGTCCCTACGAGCAGTACTTC.

This chain joins TRBV10-2 and TRBJ2-1; TRBD2 agrees at 7 bases. The V gene end was trimmed by 4 bases and the J gene end by 7 bases; junction bases not matched to a gene: 10. The germline V gene has CDR1 WSHSY and CDR2 SAAADI. The CDR3 length is 15 residues. Here the CDR3 reads CASSGLAGAGNEQFF. CDR3 bases: TGCGCCAGCAGTGGGCTGGCGGGAGCGGGGAATGAGCAGTTCTTC.

The chain has TRBV3-1 (or the pseudogene TRBV3-2) and TRBJ2-2; 11 positions match TRBD1. CDR1 and CDR2 from the germline V gene are LGHDT and YNNKEL (reference sequence). The CDR3 is 16 amino acids. V trimming: 2 bases; J trimming: 5 bases; junction bases outside the gene matches: 4. Written as DNA, the CDR3 is TGTGCCAGCAGCCAATCCGGGACAGGGGGTACCGGGGAGCTGTTTTTT. As protein: CASSQSGTGGTGELFF.

The V and J genes are TRBV19 and TRBJ2-1; the match to TRBD2 covers 14 bases. The J segment lost 8 bases and the V segment lost 4 bases, leaving 7 bases of the junction unmatched. This CDR3 spans 16 amino acids. The germline V gene encodes CDR1 LNHDA and CDR2 SQIVND (reference sequence). CDR3 DNA sequence: TGTGCCAGTAGTACCCCGACTAGCGGGAGGGCGTATGAGCAGTTCTTC. This codes for CASSTPTSGRAYEQFF.

The chain couples TRBV11-2 to TRBJ2-1, with 14 bases identical to TRBD2. The CDR3 runs to 15 residues. Germline V gene sequence: CDR1 SGHAT, CDR2 FQNNGV. Trimming took 5 bases from V and 12 from J; bases not matched to a gene: 9. CDR3 DNA: TGTGCCAGCAGCCCGGGGACTAGCGGGAGCGTCAGGCAGTTCTTC. This encodes CASSPGTSGSVRQFF.

Notes on this clone: Other DNA sequences within the sample encode an identical CDR3. The rearrangement joins TRBV5-1 to TRBJ1-5; perhaps TRBD1 as D (6 bases). The CDR3 runs 15 residues. Germline V gene lookup returns CDR1 SGHRS and CDR2 YFSETQ. Trimming took 4 bases from V and 0 from J, leaving 11 bases between them. CDR3 in amino acids: CASSTGTNSNQPQHF. The CDR3 DNA sequence: TGCGCCAGCAGCACCGGGACAAATAGCAATCAGCCCCAGCATTTT.